The T cell receptor beta chain under discussion was sequenced for a study of human T cells and chemical hapten exposure. In the study overall: The study lasted 20 to 30 weeks, and patients were dosed weekly with diphenylcyclopropenone on the scalp throughout. Study-level findings and limits: Positive correlation was observed between PT1 expanded TCR counts and patch test score.

This clonotype appeared a few times. Its antigen is still unknown. Individual cDNA molecules (in the library) carried attached unique molecular identifiers. MiXCR was run by TCRdb on the RACE reads, yielding one entry per CDR3 protein. Among 180,000 or so distinct CDR3 sequences listed, about 20% were seen once. Time point indicated: patch test 1, 2 weeks after DPC sensitization. Treatment reported: therapeutic diphenylcyclopropenone sensitization with weekly scalp DPC. The sequenced sample was whole blood, obtained in connection with sensitization to the hapten diphenylcyclopropenone (DPC). The clonotype was recovered from a woman in her fifties or sixties with alopecia areata. Some clones in this sample may be carry-over from other donors' samples.

CDR3 DNA: TGCAGTGCTAGTCTTAGGACAGATACGCAGTATTTT. Its protein is CSASLRTDTQYF. This sequence joins TRBV20-1 and TRBJ2-3; no definite D call. The CDR3 loop spans 12 amino acids. The V and J ends lost 3 bases and 3 bases respectively, with 7 bases between them. Germline V gene lookup returns CDR1 DFQATT and CDR2 SNEGSKA (reference sequence).